These T cell receptor beta chains were read from a single sample in a study of shared clonotypes between healthy human individuals. Clones were read by immunoSEQ multiplex PCR, and TCRdb kept only the in-frame ones, dropping some. The repertoire holds about 980,000 clones, with 70% to 85% as singletons. Sequencing used memory CD4+ T cells sorted from blood. These receptors all stem from a man between 18 and 29 years old in good health. Both conserved end residues are part of each CDR3. The D gene is left open where the match is weak. Clone size appears in some rows only: once, few, many, or a class for an expanded clone.

>-|-|TRBJ1-1|TRBV6-1
CASSPRTVFF
TGTGCCAGCAGCCCCAGGACTGTTTTCTTT
>-|-|TRBJ2-2|TRBV7-2
CASSRKGPSGELFF
TGTGCCAGCAGTCGAAAGGGCCCCTCCGGGGAGCTGTTTTTT
>-|-|TRBJ2-5|TRBV9
CASSVMGGEVETQYF
TGTGCCAGCAGCGTTATGGGCGGGGAGGTCGAGACCCAGTACTTC
>-|-|TRBJ2-2|TRBV5-1
CASSPLVADTGELFF
TGCGCCAGCAGTCCCCTTGTAGCAGACACCGGGGAGCTGTTTTTT
>many|-|TRBJ1-5|TRBV6-1
CASSDGGVQPQHF
TGTGCCAGCAGTGATGGAGGGGTTCAGCCCCAGCATTTT
>-|-|TRBJ1-3|TRBV30
CAWSGLPGNTIYF
TGTGCCTGGAGCGGACTTCCTGGAAACACCATATATTTT
>-|-|TRBJ2-3|TRBV7-8
CASSLLVGVPDTQYF
TGTGCCAGCAGCTTATTGGTGGGGGTACCAGATACGCAGTATTTT
>-|TRBD2|TRBJ2-1|TRBV7-2
CASSLGRGRAFRYNEQFF
TGTGCCAGCAGCTTAGGTCGCGGGAGGGCCTTCCGCTACAATGAGCAGTTCTTC
>-|-|TRBJ2-7|TRBV21-1
CASSIFGRLYYEQYF
TGTGCCAGCAGCATTTTCGGACGGCTGTACTACGAGCAGTACTTC
>-|TRBD1|TRBJ2-6|TRBV19
CASNRGSSGANVLTF
TGTGCCAGTAACAGGGGAAGCTCTGGGGCCAACGTCCTGACTTTC
>-|-|TRBJ2-1|TRBV30
CAWSVWGKTNEQFF
TGTGCCTGGAGTGTCTGGGGGAAGACCAATGAGCAGTTCTTC
>-|-|TRBJ1-1|TRBV27
CASSLLGPMNTEAFF
TGTGCCAGCAGTTTATTGGGGCCCATGAACACTGAAGCTTTCTTT
>-|-|TRBJ2-2|TRBV6-5
CASTDGGELFF
TGTGCCAGCACCGACGGCGGGGAGCTGTTTTTT
>-|-|TRBJ1-5|TRBV6-1
CASSEATNYQPQHF
TGTGCCAGCAGTGAAGCTACAAATTATCAGCCCCAGCATTTT
>-|-|TRBJ2-2|TRBV6-6
CAEGGSTGELFF
TGTGCTGAGGGCGGTAGCACCGGGGAGCTGTTTTTT
>-|-|TRBJ1-2|TRBV10-3
CAISLGQPNLSTF
TGTGCCATCAGCCTAGGGCAGCCCAACTTATCCACCTTC
>once|-|TRBJ1-1|TRBV30
CAGNRRNTEAFF
TGTGCCGGAAATCGAAGAAACACTGAAGCTTTCTTT
>-|TRBD2|TRBJ2-1|TRBV5-1
CASSPEGGRNEQFF
TGCGCCAGCAGCCCGGAGGGAGGGCGCAATGAGCAGTTCTTC
>-|-|TRBJ1-1|TRBV5-1
CASSPYTTGMNTEAFF
TGCGCCAGCAGCCCCTATACGACAGGAATGAACACTGAAGCTTTCTTT
>-|TRBD2|TRBJ2-1|TRBV4-1
CASSQAGTSGRDNEQFF
TGCGCCAGCAGCCAAGCCGGGACTAGCGGGAGGGACAATGAGCAGTTCTTC
>once|-|TRBJ1-2|TRBV5-6
CASSLERITNYGYTF
TGTGCCAGCAGCTTGGAACGTATAACTAACTATGGCTACACCTTC
>-|TRBD1|TRBJ1-2|TRBV6-1
CASQRTGNYGYTF
TGTGCCTCCCAAAGGACAGGGAACTATGGCTACACCTTC
>-|TRBD1|TRBJ1-2|TRBV7-2
CASSPTGPANYGYTF
TGTGCCAGCAGCCCGACAGGGCCTGCTAACTATGGCTACACCTTC
>-|TRBD2|TRBJ2-5|TRBV5-1
CASRSGLLAGEETQYF
TGCGCCAGCAGATCCGGGCTACTAGCGGGAGAAGAGACCCAGTACTTC
>-|TRBD2|TRBJ2-7|TRBV5-1
CASRQQPSGGMYEQYF
TGCGCCAGCAGACAGCAACCTAGCGGGGGGATGTACGAGCAGTACTTC
>-|TRBD1|TRBJ2-5|TRBV5-1
CASSLGDRGQETQYF
TGCGCCAGCAGCTTGGGGGACAGGGGTCAAGAGACCCAGTACTTC
>-|-|TRBJ1-2|TRBV9
CASSVGMGSNYGYTF
TGTGCCAGCAGCGTAGGGATGGGGTCTAACTATGGCTACACCTTC
>-|-|TRBJ2-5|TRBV7-3
CASSPSGIQETQYF
TGTGCCAGCAGCCCCAGTGGGATACAAGAGACCCAGTACTTC
>-|-|TRBJ2-7|TRBV7-9
CASSSAEDTSYEQYF
TGTGCCAGCAGCTCCGCGGAGGACACCTCCTACGAGCAGTACTTC
>-|TRBD1|TRBJ1-1|TRBV28
CASRIQGVAEAFF
TGTGCCAGCAGAATACAGGGGGTGGCTGAAGCTTTCTTT
>-|-|TRBJ1-5|TRBV2
CASSAGPLGNQPQHF
TGTGCCAGCAGTGCGGGACCCTTGGGCAATCAGCCCCAGCATTTT
>-|TRBD1|TRBJ2-3|TRBV2
CASSWTGRSADTQYF
TGTGCCAGCAGTTGGACAGGGAGGTCGGCAGATACGCAGTATTTT
>-|TRBD2|TRBJ2-2|TRBV7-9
CASSPRLAPNTGELFF
TGTGCCAGCAGCCCCCGACTAGCGCCGAACACCGGGGAGCTGTTTTTT
>once|-|TRBJ1-1|TRBV5-5
CASSPDLRGAEAFF
TGTGCCAGCAGCCCCGATTTAAGAGGAGCGGAAGCTTTCTTT
>-|TRBD2|TRBJ2-5|TRBV10-3
CAISYSGGTQETQYF
TGTGCCATCAGTTATAGCGGGGGGACACAAGAGACCCAGTACTTC
>-|TRBD1|TRBJ1-2|TRBV28
CASRIQGANDGYTF
TGTGCCAGCAGAATACAGGGGGCTAACGATGGCTACACCTTC
>-|-|TRBJ2-7|TRBV7-3
CASSRQAGGSEQYF
TGTGCCAGCAGCCGTCAGGCCGGGGGTAGCGAGCAGTACTTC
>-|TRBD2|TRBJ2-7|TRBV4-3
CASSRGLGNGYEQYF
TGCGCCAGCAGCCGAGGACTAGGAAACGGCTACGAGCAGTACTTC
>few|-|TRBJ1-6|TRBV9
CASSVGQVNSPLHF
TGTGCCAGCAGCGTAGGTCAGGTTAATTCACCCCTCCACTTT
>-|-|TRBJ1-2|TRBV5-6
CASSLGRGTHEGYTF
TGTGCCAGCAGCTTGGGAAGGGGGACACATGAAGGCTACACCTTC
>-|TRBD1|TRBJ1-2|TRBV4-3
CASSPTATGLDGYTF
TGCGCCAGCAGCCCGACCGCGACAGGGCTTGATGGCTACACCTTC
>few|-|TRBJ1-5|TRBV4-1
CASSQGIGYSNQPQHF
TGCGCCAGCAGCCAAGGTATAGGTTATAGCAATCAGCCCCAGCATTTT
>-|-|TRBJ2-2|TRBV30
CAWDRLRTGELFF
TGTGCCTGGGACAGACTGAGAACCGGGGAGCTGTTTTTT
>-|-|TRBJ2-7|TRBV2
CASSGRNYEQYF
TGTGCCAGCTCGGGACGGAACTACGAGCAGTACTTC
>-|TRBD2|TRBJ2-5|TRBV2
CASSPTSGGASETQYF
TGTGCCAGCAGTCCCACTAGCGGGGGGGCGTCGGAGACCCAGTACTTC
>-|TRBD2|TRBJ2-1|TRBV5-1
CASRVAGAGNEQFF
TGCGCCAGCAGGGTAGCGGGAGCGGGTAATGAGCAGTTCTTC
>once|-|TRBJ2-7|TRBV5-6
CASSITRWTESYEQYF
TGTGCCAGCAGCATTACCCGCTGGACAGAATCCTACGAGCAGTACTTC
>-|-|TRBJ1-3|TRBV27
CASSFSRQGNTIYF
TGTGCCAGCAGTTTCTCTCGACAGGGAAACACCATATATTTT
>once|-|TRBJ2-3|TRBV7-9
CASSSSAATDTQYF
TGTGCCAGCAGCTCGTCGGCCGCCACAGATACGCAGTATTTT
>-|TRBD2|TRBJ2-7|TRBV7-2
CASSFGTSGSSYEQYF
TGTGCCAGCAGCTTTGGGACTAGCGGGAGCTCCTACGAGCAGTACTTC
>once|-|TRBJ2-7|TRBV2
CASKMTGLTYEQYF
TGTGCCAGCAAGATGACAGGTCTCACCTACGAGCAGTACTTC